The 22 T cell receptor beta chains below were found in one sample sequenced in a study of spatial heterogeneity in lung cancer. The time point is: blood at routine non-recurrence follow-up after resection. The input material, whole RNA from tumor, nontumor lung or frozen PBMC, was sequenced unsorted. TCRdb processed the 5' RACE reads anew with MiXCR; each CDR3 protein has one entry. The sample carries 45,000 to 65,000 distinct CDR3 sequences, less than 9.5% recorded once. Sequenced here: PBMCs, sampled at follow-up. Source of these receptors: a female donor with early-stage non-small cell lung cancer.

This clonotype showed up many times. V and J are TRBV7-2 and TRBJ2-3; D ambiguous. The V gene lost 7 bases and the J gene lost 2 bases, with 10 bases spanning the gap. Germline values: CDR1 SGHTA, CDR2 FQGNSA. This CDR3 is built from 13 residues. The CDR3 DNA is TGTGCCAGCACCCGATACACCACAGATACGCAGTATTTT. This gives the protein CASTRYTTDTQYF.

This clonotype showed up just a few times. This chain connects TRBV14 to TRBJ2-1, with 8 bases fitting TRBD2. CDR3 length: 15 residues. The junction had 6 bases not matched to a gene; V was cut back by 2 bases and J by 6 bases. CDR1 and CDR2 from the germline V gene are SGHDN and FVKESK. CDR3 nucleotides: TGTGCCAGCAGCCAACTCGCGGGGGGCCCCAATGAGCAGTTCTTC. It translates to CASSQLAGGPNEQFF.

This clonotype was counted a few times. The rearrangement joins TRBV2 to TRBJ2-3; D gene ambiguous. V lost 4 bases and J lost 2, with 10 bases in between. Germline lookup yields CDR1 SNHLY and CDR2 FYNNEI. The CDR3 sequence is 14 residues long. The CDR3 nucleotides are TGTGCCAGCAGTGGGGGTCTACTCACAGATACGCAGTATTTT. Amino acids: CASSGGLLTDTQYF. Combining the CDR3 with reference TRBV2 and TRBJ2-3 gives the whole variable domain EPEVTQTPSHQVTQMGQEVILRCVPISNHLYFYWYRQILGQKVEFLVSFYNNEISEKSEIFDDQFSVERPDGSNFTLKIRSTKLEDSAMYFCASSGGLLTDTQYFGPGTRLTVL.

This clonotype was seen many times. The chain couples TRBV7-9 to TRBJ2-1; 7 nucleotides line up with TRBD1. V lost 2 bases and J lost 3; bases outside the gene matches: 4. The V gene's germline CDR1 is SEHNR and CDR2 FQNEAQ (reference sequence). CDR3 size: 15 residues. The CDR3 is CASSLRDRVYNEQFF. CDR3 DNA: TGTGCCAGCAGCTTACGGGACAGAGTCTACAATGAGCAGTTCTTC.

This clonotype showed up many times. The rearrangement links TRBV24-1 to TRBJ2-2, with 9 positions matching TRBD2. CDR3 length equals 14 residues. Trimming at V came to 7 bases and at J to 6 bases, leaving 5 bases not matched to a gene. CDR1 and CDR2 (germline): KGHDR, SFDVKD. Written as DNA, the CDR3 is TGTGCCACCAGCCATGGACTAGCGCCCGGGGAGCTGTTTTTT. Its protein product is CATSHGLAPGELFF.

This clonotype was seen ten or more times. The chain combines TRBV5-6 with TRBJ1-2; 7 bases align to TRBD1. Germline CDR1 reads SGHDT; CDR2 reads YYEEEE. CDR3 size: 13 residues. The ends lost 3 bases at V and 2 bases at J; junction bases unmatched: 1. CDR3 amino acids: CASSSGQNYGYTF. CDR3 coding DNA: TGTGCCAGCAGCTCGGGACAGAACTATGGCTACACCTTC.

In this sample, this clonotype turned up many times. CDR3 coding DNA: TGTGCCAGCAGTCCCTGGACTAGCGGGGGCGGCGAGCAGTACTTC. The encoded protein is CASSPWTSGGGEQYF. This chain joins TRBV28 and TRBJ2-7, with 13 bases lining up with TRBD2. Germline CDR1 is MDHEN and CDR2 is SYDVKM. The V gene end was trimmed by 5 bases and the J gene end by 6 bases; junction bases not matched to a gene: 7. CDR3 size: 15 residues.

This clonotype was observed a handful of times. The V and J genes are TRBV5-4 and TRBJ2-1; D unclear. Trimming pared 4 bases from V and 4 bases from J, leaving 6 bases between. Germline V lookup: CDR1 SGHNT, CDR2 YYREEE (reference sequence). This CDR3 spans 12 amino acids. CDR3 in DNA: TGTGCCAGCAGCCCGGATTACAATGAGCAGTTCTTC. Protein sequence: CASSPDYNEQFF.

This clonotype has ten or more counts. This chain joins TRBV20-1 and TRBJ1-3, with unresolved D. The germline CDR1 and CDR2 sequences are DFQATT and SNEGSKA (reference sequence). This CDR3 has 16 amino acids. V shed 6 bases and J shed 0 bases, with 18 bases lying between them. The CDR3 here is CSAPRGGSHSGNTIYF. The DNA of the CDR3 is TGCAGTGCCCCTCGTGGCGGCAGTCACTCTGGAAACACCATATATTTT.

Concerning this clonotype itself: One end of the junction varies from germline; a read error may be responsible. The gene calls are TRBV24-1 and TRBJ1-2; D unclear. This CDR3 has 14 amino acids. Germline V gene data show CDR1 as KGHDR and CDR2 as SFDVKD. The CDR3: CSTSESGEGYGYTF. The DNA of the CDR3 is TGTTCCACCAGTGAATCTGGAGAGGGCTATGGCTACACCTTC.

The V gene is TRBV7-8, the J gene TRBJ2-1; TRBD1 or TRBD2 may be the D gene (5 bases each). Between the trimmed V and J ends, which lost 5 bases and 4 bases, there was a span of 21 bases. CDR1 SGHVS and CDR2 FQNEAQ come from the germline V gene. The CDR3 contains 17 residues. This CDR3 is CASSQEGRDGYYNEQFF. The CDR3 coding sequence is TGTGCCAGCAGCCAAGAAGGCCGGGACGGTTATTACAATGAGCAGTTCTTC. The full variable domain, in which reference TRBV7-8 and TRBJ2-1 provide the parts outside the CDR3, is GAGVSQSPRYKVAKRGQDVALRCDPISGHVSLFWYQQALGQGPEFLTYFQNEAQLDKSGLPSDRFFAERPEGSVSTLKIQRTQQEDSAVYLCASSQEGRDGYYNEQFFGPGTRLTVL.

This clonotype was recorded many times. The chain has TRBV11-2 and TRBJ2-4; possible D gene TRBD2, 6 bases. The CDR3 spans 15 residues. Germline CDR1 and CDR2: SGHAT and FQNNGV. V was shortened by 4 bases and J by 1 base, with 11 bases between the two germline ends. This CDR3 reads CASSSLRGAKNIQYF. CDR3 nucleotide sequence: TGTGCCAGCAGCTCCCTACGGGGGGCCAAAAACATTCAGTACTTC.

This clonotype has only a few counts. This chain links TRBV7-9 with TRBJ2-7; 10 positions match TRBD1. CDR3 length: 15 amino acids. Germline-derived CDR1 and CDR2 are SEHNR and FQNEAQ (reference sequence). V lost 1 base to trimming and J lost 5 bases; unmatched junction nucleotides: 5. CDR3: CASSLVGTGAHEQYF. The CDR3, as DNA: TGTGCCAGCAGCTTAGTTGGGACAGGGGCCCACGAGCAGTACTTC. The variable domain in full, completed from reference TRBV7-9 and TRBJ2-7, reads DTGVSQNPRHKITKRGQNVTFRCDPISEHNRLYWYRQTLGQGPEFLTYFQNEAQLEKSRLLSDRFSAERPKGSFSTLEIQRTEQGDSAMYLCASSLVGTGAHEQYFGPGTRLTVT.

This clonotype was seen repeatedly, ten times or more. The V call is TRBV6-2 or TRBV6-3, the J call TRBJ2-7; no firm D call. This CDR3 is 17 amino acids long. The V and J ends lost 0 bases and 2 bases respectively, with 17 bases between them. Germline-derived CDR1 and CDR2 are MNHEY and SVGEGT. Written as DNA, the CDR3 is TGTGCCAGCAGTTACTCGATGATTTCCACCTACCCCTACGAGCAGTACTTC. This encodes CASSYSMISTYPYEQYF.

V is TRBV5-6 and J is TRBJ2-6, with D possibly matching TRBD1 (6 bases). Germline V lookup: CDR1 SGHDT, CDR2 YYEEEE. V was shortened by 4 bases and J by 2 bases, with 22 bases between the two germline ends. CDR3 length: 19 amino acids. The DNA of the CDR3 is TGTGCCAGCAGCCCCCGTATTCTACAGGGCGCACCTGGGGCCAACGTCCTGACTTTC. This encodes CASSPRILQGAPGANVLTF.

This clonotype was observed at least ten times. This chain uses TRBV12-3 or TRBV12-4 with TRBJ2-5; D ambiguous. The CDR3 spans 12 residues. V gave up 7 bases and J gave up 0 bases, with 6 bases separating them. CDR3 region: CASNRYQETQYF. For the CDR3, the DNA is TGTGCCAGCAATAGATACCAAGAGACCCAGTACTTC.

This clonotype is termed medium-sized. The rearrangement uses TRBV7-2 and TRBJ2-3, with unresolved D. Deletions cut 2 bases from V and 0 bases from J, with 6 bases between. This CDR3 spans 14 amino acids. The germline gives CDR1 SGHTA, CDR2 FQGNSA. CDR3 sequence reads: CASSLYSSTDTQYF. The DNA of the CDR3 is TGTGCCAGCAGCTTATACAGCAGCACAGATACGCAGTATTTT. Looking up the rest from reference TRBV7-2 and TRBJ2-3 gives the full variable domain: GAGVSQSPSNKVTEKGKDVELRCDPISGHTALYWYRQSLGQGLEFLIYFQGNSAPDKSGLPSDRFSAERTGGSVSTLTIQRTQQEDSAVYLCASSLYSSTDTQYFGPGTRLTVL.

The J gene is TRBJ2-2, the V gene TRBV2; D gene ambiguous. The CDR3 runs 14 residues. The germline CDR1 and CDR2 sequences are SNHLY and FYNNEI. V was cut by 2 bases and J by 6 bases, with 10 bases left in between. DNA for the CDR3: TGTGCCAGCAGTGAAATCCCGATATCCGGGGAGCTGTTTTTT. Translating it yields CASSEIPISGELFF.

Many counts were recorded for this clonotype. The chain couples TRBV4-1 to TRBJ2-3; D is unclear. This CDR3 region has 16 residues. Germline loops: CDR1 MGHRA, CDR2 YSYEKL. V lost 1 base and J lost 0, with 11 bases in between. The CDR3 loop reads CASSQVPGRSTDTQYF. The CDR3 DNA reads as TGCGCCAGCAGCCAAGTGCCAGGCCGAAGCACAGATACGCAGTATTTT.

This clonotype was seen a handful of times. This chain uses TRBV4-3 with TRBJ1-4; 7 bases align to TRBD1. This CDR3 has 16 amino acids. J was trimmed by 5 bases and V by 3 bases; bases with no gene match: 9. Per germline, CDR1 LGHNA and CDR2 YSLEER. The CDR3 DNA follows: TGCGCCAGCAGCCAGATTGCAGGGGGTGGAAATGAAAAACTGTTTTTT. This codes for CASSQIAGGGNEKLFF.

This clonotype has a handful of counts. The chain recombines TRBV20-1 with TRBJ1-6; unclear D gene. CDR3 length: 15 residues. Germline V CDR1 and CDR2: DFQATT, SNEGSKA (reference sequence). Trimming took off 3 bases at V and 0 bases at J, with 9 bases between the two ends. CDR3 DNA sequence: TGCAGTGCTAGCGAAGGAGCCTCCTATAATTCACCCCTCCACTTT. It yields the protein CSASEGASYNSPLHF.

This clonotype was seen many times. The rearrangement links TRBV7-9 to TRBJ2-1; 8 bases line up with TRBD1. This CDR3 contains 15 residues. Per the germline V gene, CDR1 is SEHNR and CDR2 is FQNEAQ (reference sequence). V gave up 2 bases and J gave up 8 bases; unmatched junction bases: 8. The CDR3 DNA is TGTGCCAGCAGCTTACAGGGGGCGCGATCTTATGAGCAGTTCTTC. It is translated as CASSLQGARSYEQFF.